The 26 T cell receptor beta chains reported below all come from one sample, sequenced in a study of cytomegalovirus exposure and HLA in healthy donors. The PCR made use of 60 Vbeta and 13 Jbeta primers. Clones were read by immunoSEQ multiplex PCR, and TCRdb kept only the in-frame ones, dropping some. Of around 94,000 clones in the sample, 75% to 80% were seen once. The sequencing sample was made of PBMCs. The receptor set was obtained from a male donor in good health and CMV-seropositive.

The rearrangement joins TRBV9 to TRBJ2-1, with 8 bases identical to TRBD2. The CDR3 is 17 residues long. CDR1 and CDR2 (germline): SGDLS, YYNGEE. The ends lost 2 bases at V and 9 bases at J; junction bases unmatched: 16. DNA for the CDR3: TGTGCCAGCAGCGTTGACGCCCTCGGGGGGGGTCAGGTTGAGCAGTTCTTC. It encodes CASSVDALGGGQVEQFF.

This chain uses TRBV9 with TRBJ2-7; maybe TRBD1 (6 bases). Germline assignment: CDR1 SGDLS and CDR2 YYNGEE. The CDR3 totals 14 residues. Trimming pared 2 bases from V and 4 bases from J, leaving 13 bases between. The CDR3 here is CASSVSSQGYEQYF. For the CDR3, the DNA is TGTGCCAGCAGCGTGTCCTCACAGGGATACGAGCAGTACTTC.

The V gene is TRBV11-3, the J gene TRBJ2-7, with 9 bases lining up with TRBD1. Germline V CDR1 and CDR2: SGHNT, YENEEA. The V gene end was trimmed by 3 bases and the J gene end by 5 bases; junction bases not matched to a gene: 14. The length of the CDR3 is 17 residues. Written as DNA, the CDR3 is TGTGCCAGCAGCTTGAATGCCCCCGGGACAGGGAACGACGAGCAGTACTTC. As protein: CASSLNAPGTGNDEQYF.

The chain couples TRBV11-2 to TRBJ2-7; 9 bases match TRBD1. Germline CDR1 reads SGHAT; CDR2 reads FQNNGV. Germline trimming cut 0 bases from V and 5 bases from J; bases unmatched to any gene: 8. The CDR3 totals 16 residues. The CDR3 DNA reads as TGTGCCAGCAGCTTAGATCTGGGGACAGGGAACCACGAGCAGTACTTC. Its translation: CASSLDLGTGNHEQYF.

This chain joins TRBV28 and TRBJ2-3; perhaps TRBD2 as D (5 bases). There are 13 residues in the CDR3. Germline loops: CDR1 MDHEN, CDR2 SYDVKM. The V end was cut by 3 bases, the J end by 6 bases, with 10 bases between. DNA of the CDR3: TGTGCCAGCAGTTTGAGCGGCGGGGATACGCAGTATTTT. This gives the protein CASSLSGGDTQYF.

V is TRBV7-9 and J is TRBJ1-1; the D gene is possibly TRBD1 (6 bases). V lost 3 bases, J lost 8 bases, and 7 bases lay in between. Per germline, CDR1 SEHNR and CDR2 FQNEAQ (reference sequence). This CDR3 is 11 amino acids long. The CDR3 loop reads CASSFDREAFF. CDR3 nucleotides: TGTGCCAGCAGCTTCGACAGGGAAGCTTTCTTT.

This clone has only a few counts. The rearrangement links TRBV19 to TRBJ2-1; 9 bases line up with TRBD2. Germline V gives CDR1 LNHDA, CDR2 SQIVND (reference sequence). The length of the CDR3 is 16 residues. Trimming cost V 5 bases and J 4 bases; bases outside gene matches: 9. This CDR3 is CASSLIAGARYNEQFF. The CDR3 bases are TGTGCCAGTAGTCTAATAGCGGGAGCGCGGTACAATGAGCAGTTCTTC.

The gene calls are TRBV19 and TRBJ2-7; possible D gene TRBD1, 7 bases. The germline V gene encodes CDR1 LNHDA and CDR2 SQIVND (reference sequence). This CDR3 contains 16 residues. The ends were cut back, 6 bases at V and 3 bases at J, with 21 bases in the middle. The CDR3 protein is CASSRTGQGGFYEQYF. DNA of the CDR3: TGTGCCAGTAGCCGGACGGGCCAGGGGGGTTTCTACGAGCAGTACTTC.

The chain employs TRBV19 and TRBJ2-7, with 8 nucleotides matching TRBD2. CDR1 and CDR2 from the germline V gene are LNHDA and SQIVND (reference sequence). The CDR3 has 14 amino acids. The ends lost 5 bases at V and 4 bases at J; junction bases unmatched: 7. The CDR3 region has the DNA TGTGCCAGTAGTGTCAGCGGGAGTGTTTACGAGCAGTACTTC. Translated: CASSVSGSVYEQYF. Drawing the rest from reference TRBV19 and TRBJ2-7, the complete variable domain is DGGITQSPKYLFRKEGQNVTLSCEQNLNHDAMYWYRQDPGQGLRLIYYSQIVNDFQKGDIAEGYSVSREKKESFPLTVTSAQKNPTAFYLCASSVSGSVYEQYFGPGTRLTVT.

This chain uses TRBV19 with TRBJ2-2; D not resolved. V dropped 3 bases and J dropped 4 bases, with 3 bases sitting between them. CDR3 length: 12 residues. Per germline, CDR1 LNHDA and CDR2 SQIVND (reference sequence). CDR3 in DNA: TGTGCCAGTAGTATTCGCACCGGGGAGCTGTTTTTT. Encoded protein: CASSIRTGELFF.

This clone was recorded only once. The V gene is TRBV7-2, the J gene TRBJ2-7, with 13 bases identical to TRBD2. The CDR3 has 16 amino acids. V was clipped by 1 base and J by 6 bases; unmatched bases: 6. Germline V gene lookup returns CDR1 SGHTA and CDR2 FQGNSA. CDR3 nucleotides: TGTGCCAGCAGCTTAGAAGGGACTAGCGGGACGGGCGAGCAGTACTTC. This encodes CASSLEGTSGTGEQYF. Based on the CDR3 plus reference TRBV7-2 and TRBJ2-7, the full variable domain is GAGVSQSPSNKVTEKGKDVELRCDPISGHTALYWYRQSLGQGLEFLIYFQGNSAPDKSGLPSDRFSAERTGGSVSTLTIQRTQQEDSAVYLCASSLEGTSGTGEQYFGPGTRLTVT.

The table lists this clone with a few counts. The chain couples TRBV19 to TRBJ2-1, with D possibly matching TRBD2 (6 bases). V lost 5 bases and J lost 6, with 11 bases in between. Germline assignment: CDR1 LNHDA and CDR2 SQIVND (reference sequence). This CDR3 has 13 residues. The CDR3 DNA sequence: TGTGCCAGTAGTCTCAGACTAGGCAATGAGCAGTTCTTC. Its protein product is CASSLRLGNEQFF.

This clone was seen only a few times. The chain carries TRBV4-3 and TRBJ2-6; D ambiguous. Germline V gives CDR1 LGHNA, CDR2 YSLEER. The CDR3 covers 16 residues. V gave up 0 bases and J gave up 0 bases, with 6 bases separating them. The CDR3 region is CASSQESGSGANVLTF. CDR3 nucleotides: TGCGCCAGCAGCCAAGAGTCAGGCTCTGGGGCCAACGTCCTGACTTTC.

The count of this clone is one. The chain has TRBV7-2 and TRBJ2-5; D gene unclear. V lost 2 bases and J lost 2, with 9 bases in between. The length of the CDR3 is 14 residues. From germline, CDR1 is SGHTA and CDR2 FQGNSA. The CDR3 nucleotides read TGTGCCAGCAGCTTAATGTTCGGTCAAGAGACCCAGTACTTC. It specifies CASSLMFGQETQYF. The full variable domain, with the rest looked up from reference TRBV7-2 and TRBJ2-5, is GAGVSQSPSNKVTEKGKDVELRCDPISGHTALYWYRQSLGQGLEFLIYFQGNSAPDKSGLPSDRFSAERTGGSVSTLTIQRTQQEDSAVYLCASSLMFGQETQYFGPGTRLLVL.

The genes are TRBV5-6 and TRBJ2-7; 13 nucleotides line up with TRBD2. This CDR3 spans 16 amino acids. Germline values: CDR1 SGHDT, CDR2 YYEEEE. V gave up 3 bases and J gave up 1 base; unmatched junction bases: 4. The CDR3 DNA sequence: TGTGCCAGCAGCTCAAGGACTAGCGGGAGATCCTACGAGCAGTACTTC. This sequence encodes CASSSRTSGRSYEQYF.

This rearrangement joins TRBV27 to TRBJ1-2; D not certain. The CDR3 loop spans 16 amino acids. From germline, CDR1 is MNHEY and CDR2 SMNVEV (reference sequence). V lost 8 bases, J lost 5 bases, and 24 bases lay in between. As DNA, the CDR3 is TGTGCCAGCTGGTCCACATGGCTCGGGGAGGGATATGGCTACACCTTC. Its translation: CASWSTWLGEGYGYTF.

The chain recombines TRBV11-2 with TRBJ2-7, with D hard to call. The length of the CDR3 is 15 residues. Trimming left V 5 bases short and J 0 bases short, with 14 bases between. Germline CDR1 reads SGHAT; CDR2 reads FQNNGV. CDR3 sequence: CASSPLEIPSYEQYF. The CDR3, as DNA: TGTGCCAGCAGCCCCCTGGAGATCCCCTCCTACGAGCAGTACTTC.

The chain uses TRBV5-1 and TRBJ2-5, with 7 bases aligning to TRBD2. The CDR3 contains 14 residues. Germline CDR1 and CDR2: SGHRS and YFSETQ. The J segment lost 7 bases and the V segment lost 4 bases, leaving 10 bases of the junction unmatched. The CDR3 is CASSVGGSHGTQYF. The CDR3 coding sequence is TGCGCCAGCAGCGTGGGAGGGAGTCATGGGACCCAGTACTTC.

This chain uses TRBV19 with TRBJ2-1; 14 bases agree with TRBD2. J was trimmed by 12 bases and V by 8 bases; bases with no gene match: 12. CDR3 length: 15 residues. Per the germline V gene, CDR1 is LNHDA and CDR2 is SQIVND (reference sequence). As DNA, the CDR3 is TGTGCCAGTTTTTCCGGGACTAGCGGGAGTGGTGGGCAGTTCTTC. It encodes CASFSGTSGSGGQFF.

The chain joins TRBV6-1 to TRBJ1-6; the D is unclear. The V end was cut by 3 bases, the J end by 8 bases, with 17 bases between. Germline lookup yields CDR1 MNHNS and CDR2 SASEGT. There are 16 residues in the CDR3. For the CDR3, the DNA is TGTGCCAGCAGTGAGGGTTGGGGAGGGAACCATTCACCCCTCCACTTT. Protein sequence: CASSEGWGGNHSPLHF.

This rearrangement joins TRBV19 to TRBJ2-2; TRBD2 might be the D (7 bases). V shed 8 bases and J shed 5 bases, with 15 bases lying between them. The CDR3 runs 14 residues. Looked up from germline, CDR1 is LNHDA and CDR2 is SQIVND (reference sequence). CDR3 amino acids: CASGRGGRTGELFF. Written as DNA, the CDR3 is TGTGCCAGTGGTAGGGGGGGACGGACCGGGGAGCTGTTTTTT. The full variable domain, rest sourced from reference TRBV19 and TRBJ2-2, is DGGITQSPKYLFRKEGQNVTLSCEQNLNHDAMYWYRQDPGQGLRLIYYSQIVNDFQKGDIAEGYSVSREKKESFPLTVTSAQKNPTAFYLCASGRGGRTGELFFGEGSRLTVL.

The V and J genes are TRBV7-9 and TRBJ2-7, with 14 bases matching TRBD2. The CDR3 is 17 residues long. Germline loops: CDR1 SEHNR, CDR2 FQNEAQ (reference sequence). Trimming took 5 bases from V and 3 from J; bases not matched to a gene: 9. CDR3 DNA: TGTGCCAGCAGCCCACTCGGACTAGCGGGAGGTTTCTACGAGCAGTACTTC. Protein: CASSPLGLAGGFYEQYF.

The V call is TRBV29-1, the J call TRBJ2-7, with 11 bases identical to TRBD2. Germline CDR1 SQVTM, CDR2 ANQGSEA. The CDR3 covers 14 residues. V lost 1 base to trimming and J lost 6 bases; unmatched junction nucleotides: 5. CDR3 amino acids: CSVEVTSGRGEQYF. The CDR3 bases are TGCAGCGTTGAAGTTACTAGCGGGAGAGGCGAGCAGTACTTC.

This chain joins TRBV15 and TRBJ2-1; D is possibly TRBD2 (5 bases). In germline, CDR1 is LNHNV, CDR2 YYDKDF (reference sequence). The germline V and J ends were trimmed by 5 bases and 0 bases, with 8 bases remaining between them. This CDR3 contains 14 residues. Here the CDR3 reads CATSLRDSYNEQFF. In DNA, the CDR3 is TGTGCCACCAGCCTACGGGACTCCTACAATGAGCAGTTCTTC.

This clone appeared a few times. The chain links TRBV27 to TRBJ1-1, with 10 bases lining up with TRBD1. The CDR3 loop spans 17 amino acids. The V gene end was trimmed by 4 bases and the J gene end by 3 bases; junction bases not matched to a gene: 11. In germline, CDR1 is MNHEY, CDR2 SMNVEV (reference sequence). The CDR3 reads CASSSTGGAGLDTEAFF. CDR3 sequence (DNA): TGTGCCAGCAGTTCGACAGGGGGCGCCGGTTTGGACACTGAAGCTTTCTTT.

This sequence joins TRBV5-1 and TRBJ1-2, with TRBD1 identical over 8 bases. This CDR3 has 15 residues. V dropped 3 bases and J dropped 8; count of bases not matched to a gene: 12. Germline-derived CDR1 and CDR2 are SGHRS and YFSETQ. DNA for the CDR3: TGCGCCAGCAGCTCGGGATCGCAGGGGGCCAGAGGCTACACCTTC. Translation: CASSSGSQGARGYTF.